These 11 T cell receptor beta chains were all obtained from the same sample, sequenced in a study of shared clonotypes between healthy human individuals. This table comes from immunoSEQ multiplex PCR, and its TCRdb copy is limited to in-frame clones, with some not included. The table records hundreds of thousands of clones, about 73% of them present only once. Sequenced material: memory CD4+ T cells sorted from blood. Indicated subset: CD45RA-negative fraction. These receptors all stem from a man under 40 in good health.

This clone was seen a single time. This chain uses TRBV29-1 with TRBJ2-1; the D gene could be TRBD1 or TRBD2 (5 bases each). V lost 3 bases and J lost 11, with 11 bases in between. The CDR3 covers 11 residues. CDR1 SQVTM and CDR2 ANQGSEA come from the germline V gene. CDR3 region: CSVDEGPQQFF. DNA for the CDR3: TGCAGCGTTGATGAGGGACCCCAGCAGTTCTTC.

The V gene is TRBV2, the J gene TRBJ1-1, with D possibly TRBD1 on 5 matching bases. CDR1 and CDR2 from the germline V gene are SNHLY and FYNNEI. The CDR3 is 14 residues long. With 9 bases removed from V and 1 base from J, the gap between germline ends came to 15 bases. CDR3 DNA: TGTGCCAGTGGCGCCGCGACAGCGAACACTGAAGCTTTCTTT. The encoded protein is CASGAATANTEAFF.

The chain is built from TRBV6-1 and TRBJ2-1, with 7 bases fitting TRBD1. The CDR3 runs to 12 residues. CDR1 and CDR2 from the germline V gene are MNHNS and SASEGT. J lost 9 bases, V lost 6 bases, and 5 bases had no gene match. The CDR3 is CASRKTGLEQFF. CDR3 sequence (DNA): TGTGCCAGCAGAAAGACAGGGCTTGAGCAGTTCTTC.

The chain recombines TRBV2 with TRBJ2-7; possible D gene TRBD2, 6 bases. The CDR3 length is 12 residues. V gave up 5 bases and J gave up 6 bases, with 11 bases separating them. The germline V gene has CDR1 SNHLY and CDR2 FYNNEI. In DNA, the CDR3 is TGTGCCAGCAGTCTCTCTAGCGTCGAGCAGTACTTC. It encodes CASSLSSVEQYF.

The chain recombines TRBV6-6 with TRBJ1-1, with TRBD1 as a possible D gene (5 bases). Trimming pared 3 bases from V and 5 bases from J, leaving 16 bases between. CDR1 and CDR2 from the germline V gene are MNHNY and SVGAGI (reference sequence). This CDR3 has 15 amino acids. The CDR3 loop is CASSYGGPPPTEAFF. The CDR3 nucleotides are TGTGCCAGCAGTTATGGGGGACCCCCACCGACTGAAGCTTTCTTT.

The chain couples TRBV6-6 to TRBJ2-6; D is undetermined. CDR1 is MNHNY and CDR2 is SVGAGI in the germline V gene (reference sequence). Trimming left V 0 bases short and J 1 base short, with 1 base between. The CDR3 consists of 14 residues. CDR3: CASSYSSGANVLTF. The CDR3 region has the DNA TGTGCCAGCAGTTACTCATCTGGGGCCAACGTCCTGACTTTC.

The chain links TRBV29-1 to TRBJ2-3, with D possibly being TRBD2 (5 bases). The V gene's germline CDR1 is SQVTM and CDR2 ANQGSEA. Trimming removed 8 bases from V and 4 bases from J, with 16 bases in between. The CDR3 has 13 residues. The CDR3 is CSHRGQSPDTQYF. CDR3 DNA sequence: TGCAGCCACAGAGGGCAATCCCCAGATACGCAGTATTTT.

The V and J genes are TRBV7-2 and TRBJ2-5, with TRBD1 matching over 7 bases. The V gene end was trimmed by 5 bases and the J gene end by 5 bases; junction bases not matched to a gene: 2. Germline lookup yields CDR1 SGHTA and CDR2 FQGNSA. There are 12 residues in the CDR3. CDR3 protein: CASSTGVETQYF. DNA of the CDR3: TGTGCCAGCAGCACAGGGGTGGAGACCCAGTACTTC. The full variable domain, its missing parts supplied by reference TRBV7-2 and TRBJ2-5, is GAGVSQSPSNKVTEKGKDVELRCDPISGHTALYWYRQSLGQGLEFLIYFQGNSAPDKSGLPSDRFSAERTGGSVSTLTIQRTQQEDSAVYLCASSTGVETQYFGPGTRLLVL.

The J gene is TRBJ2-6, the V gene TRBV19; D gene uncertain. The CDR3 contains 15 residues. Germline V lookup: CDR1 LNHDA, CDR2 SQIVND (reference sequence). Trimming shortened V by 4 bases and J by 4 bases, and 11 bases separated the two germline ends. The CDR3 region has the DNA TGTGCCAGTAGTACTTTCGTGGTCGGGGCCAACGTCCTGACTTTC. Its protein product is CASSTFVVGANVLTF.

The rearrangement uses TRBV9 and TRBJ2-7; D is ambiguous. Germline V gives CDR1 SGDLS, CDR2 YYNGEE. The ends were cut back, 0 bases at V and 6 bases at J, with 1 base in the middle. CDR3 length: 10 residues. In nucleotides, the CDR3 is TGTGCCAGCAGCGTAGGCGAGCAGTACTTC. It encodes CASSVGEQYF.

This clone has just a few counts. The chain links TRBV15 to TRBJ2-1; 14 bases fit TRBD2. The CDR3 has 16 residues. Germline assignment: CDR1 LNHNV and CDR2 YYDKDF (reference sequence). V lost 3 bases and J lost 7; bases outside the gene matches: 5. In nucleotides, the CDR3 is TGTGCCACCAGCAGGGCCGGGACTAGCGGGAGAAATGAGCAGTTCTTC. Its translation is CATSRAGTSGRNEQFF.